A single sample gave rise to the 13 T cell receptor beta chains below, sequenced in a study of identical twins. TCRdb analysed the 5' RACE reads with MiXCR anew, one entry per CDR3 protein. Found here are some 500,000 distinct CDR3 sequences, more than 9% of them singletons; the top ten hold roughly 3%. These data were also filed under a second study, of yellow fever vaccine responses in identical twins.

Sequenced material: PBMCs. The source is a woman aged 18-35 years in good health.

The chain joins TRBV29-1 to TRBJ2-3; TRBD1 might be the D (6 bases). CDR1 is SQVTM and CDR2 is ANQGSEA in the germline V gene. The length of the CDR3 is 16 residues. The V gene lost 0 bases and the J gene lost 2 bases, with 15 bases spanning the gap. The CDR3 loop is CSVEDRIRGPTDTQYF. CDR3 coding DNA: TGCAGCGTTGAAGATCGGATCAGGGGTCCCACAGATACGCAGTATTTT.

The genes are TRBV6-1 and TRBJ2-2; no clear D gene. Germline CDR1 MNHNS, CDR2 SASEGT. Trimming removed 5 bases at V and 2 bases at J, with 6 bases between. The CDR3 runs 13 residues. CDR3 in amino acids: CASSRFNTGELFF. CDR3 coding DNA: TGTGCCAGCAGTCGCTTCAACACCGGGGAGCTGTTTTTT.

J is TRBJ2-5 and V is TRBV27, with D perhaps assigned TRBD1 or TRBD2 (5 bases each). CDR3 length: 14 amino acids. Trimming stripped 2 bases from V and 5 bases from J, with 12 bases between. Germline CDR1 reads MNHEY; CDR2 reads SMNVEV (reference sequence). The DNA for the CDR3 is TGTGCCAGCAGTTTAGATCGGGGCTCGGAGACCCAGTACTTC. Encoded protein: CASSLDRGSETQYF.

Many counts were recorded for this clonotype. The chain links TRBV12-3 or TRBV12-4 to TRBJ2-1; D is uncertain. Trimming took 2 bases from V and 12 from J, leaving 8 bases between them. The CDR3 consists of 11 residues. CDR3 loop: CASSLFGLQFF. CDR3 in DNA: TGTGCCAGCAGTTTATTCGGGCTGCAGTTCTTC.

In this sample, this clonotype turned up many times. This chain links TRBV29-1 with TRBJ2-3; the D gene is possibly TRBD2 (5 bases). Germline CDR1 reads SQVTM; CDR2 reads ANQGSEA. V was shortened by 4 bases and J by 4 bases, with 12 bases between the two germline ends. The CDR3 consists of 13 residues. This CDR3 is CSVGLRGADTQYF. The CDR3 coding sequence is TGCAGCGTTGGACTCCGGGGTGCAGATACGCAGTATTTT.

V gene TRBV13 combines with J gene TRBJ2-7, with 9 bases identical to TRBD2. Unmatched junction bases numbered 6, after V lost 3 bases and J lost 0 bases. The length of the CDR3 is 16 residues. Looked up from germline, CDR1 is PRHDT and CDR2 is FYEKMQ (reference sequence). The CDR3 region has the DNA TGTGCCAGCAGCTTGATGGGCGGGGGGGCCTCCTACGAGCAGTACTTC. Amino acid sequence: CASSLMGGGASYEQYF.

V and J are TRBV29-1 and TRBJ1-2; no firm D call. Trimming pared 3 bases from V and 4 bases from J, leaving 12 bases between. The germline V gene has CDR1 SQVTM and CDR2 ANQGSEA. The CDR3 has 13 residues. CDR3: CSVDERGGYGYTF. As DNA, the CDR3 is TGCAGCGTTGACGAGAGAGGAGGCTATGGCTACACCTTC.

This clonotype appeared a few times. V usage is TRBV4-1 and J usage is TRBJ1-1; tentative D call: TRBD1 (5 bases). This CDR3 contains 14 residues. The ends were cut back, 4 bases at V and 5 bases at J, with 14 bases in the middle. Germline loops: CDR1 MGHRA, CDR2 YSYEKL. This CDR3 is CASSPTGGPTEAFF. The CDR3, as DNA: TGCGCCAGCAGCCCCACAGGTGGCCCTACTGAAGCTTTCTTT.

V gene TRBV5-1 combines with J gene TRBJ1-5; 7 nucleotides match TRBD1. Germline values: CDR1 SGHRS, CDR2 YFSETQ. The CDR3 runs 15 residues. Trimming removed 0 bases from V and 7 bases from J; junction bases left unmatched: 7. The CDR3 region has the DNA TGCGCCAGCAGCTTGGAAACAGGGGTGGGACAGCCCCAGCATTTT. Protein sequence: CASSLETGVGQPQHF.

This clonotype was observed a few times. This rearrangement joins TRBV15 to TRBJ2-5, with D possibly TRBD2 on 6 matching bases. Trimming removed 5 bases from V and 3 bases from J, with 16 bases in between. This CDR3 has 15 residues. The V gene's germline CDR1 is LNHNV and CDR2 YYDKDF (reference sequence). Here the CDR3 reads CATSAPIAAEETQYF. DNA of the CDR3: TGTGCCACCAGCGCACCCATAGCGGCGGAAGAGACCCAGTACTTC.

This clonotype was recorded many times. The chain employs TRBV12-3 or TRBV12-4 and TRBJ2-7, with 10 bases aligning to TRBD2. The CDR3 is 15 residues long. The V and J ends lost 6 bases and 9 bases, in that order; junction bases with no gene match: 14. DNA of the CDR3: TGTGCCAGCAGCTCTGGACTAGCGGACCTACGAGGGCAGTACTTC. Translation gives CASSSGLADLRGQYF.

This clonotype was found a few times. This rearrangement joins TRBV20-1 to TRBJ1-1, with D tentatively TRBD1 (5 bases). Germline lookup yields CDR1 DFQATT and CDR2 SNEGSKA (reference sequence). Trimming removed 5 bases at V and 8 bases at J, with 9 bases between. The CDR3 spans 10 residues. This chain's CDR3 is CSARQMEAFF. The CDR3, as DNA: TGCAGTGCTCGACAGATGGAAGCTTTCTTT.

This clonotype appeared many times. The chain links TRBV12-3 or TRBV12-4 to TRBJ2-4; D is perhaps TRBD2 (5 bases). Between the trimmed V and J ends, which lost 0 bases and 9 bases, there was a span of 18 bases. The length of the CDR3 is 16 residues. The CDR3 reads CASSLALGARVGIQYF. CDR3 nucleotide sequence: TGTGCCAGCAGTTTAGCCTTGGGAGCCAGAGTAGGCATTCAGTACTTC.